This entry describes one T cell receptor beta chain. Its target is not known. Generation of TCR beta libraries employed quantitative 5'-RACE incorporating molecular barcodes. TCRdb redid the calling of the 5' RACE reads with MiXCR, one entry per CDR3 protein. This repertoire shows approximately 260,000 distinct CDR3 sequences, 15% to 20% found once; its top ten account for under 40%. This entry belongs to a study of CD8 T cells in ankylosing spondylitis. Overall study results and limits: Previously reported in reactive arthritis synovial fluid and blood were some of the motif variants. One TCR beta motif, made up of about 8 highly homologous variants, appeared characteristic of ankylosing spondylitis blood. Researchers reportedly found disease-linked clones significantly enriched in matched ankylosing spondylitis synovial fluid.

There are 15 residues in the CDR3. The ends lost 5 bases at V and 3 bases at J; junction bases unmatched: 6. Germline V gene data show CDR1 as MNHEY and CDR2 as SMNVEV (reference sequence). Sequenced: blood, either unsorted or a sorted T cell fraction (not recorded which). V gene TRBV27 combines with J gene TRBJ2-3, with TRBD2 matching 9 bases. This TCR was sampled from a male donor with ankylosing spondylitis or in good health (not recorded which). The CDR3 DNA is TGTGCCAGCAGTCCTACTGCGGGAGGGACAGATACGCAGTATTTT. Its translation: CASSPTAGGTDTQYF.